The present T cell receptor (beta chain) was sequenced within a study of T cells in Graves' hyperthyroidism and ophthalmopathy. Notes on the study in general: In the blood, most expanded thyroid clonotypes above 0.001 appeared as well.

The CDR3 sequence is 14 residues long. In germline, CDR1 is SQVTM, CDR2 ANQGSEA. The V end lost 6 bases, the J end lost 3 bases, and 17 bases lay between the germline ends. This clonotype was found many times. Its antigen is not identified. Patients showing uncontrolled infection, other autoimmune disease, pregnancy or lactation were ineligible. The PBMCs were sourced from fresh peripheral blood (around 9.9 ml). What was amplified from RNA transcripts were TCR beta CDR3 regions. HTBI primers drove first-round RT-PCR of the TCR CDR3. TCRdb re-derived calls from the multiplex PCR reads in MiXCR, one entry per CDR3 protein. The sample consists of 280,000 or so distinct CDR3 sequences, 25% to 30% of them appearing once.

Sequencing used blood. The V call is TRBV29-1, the J call TRBJ2-5; the D gene is possibly TRBD1 (6 bases). The receptor's source is a man aged 40-49 years with Graves' hyperthyroidism that later progressed to Graves' ophthalmopathy. CDR3 in amino acids: CSVVQGSLKETQYF. The CDR3 DNA reads as TGCAGCGTGGTTCAGGGGAGTCTTAAAGAGACCCAGTACTTC.